Below, 30 T cell receptor beta chains from the same sample are listed, as sequenced in a study of T cell responses to AZD1222 COVID-19 vaccine. The table came from immunoSEQ multiplex PCR; TCRdb's copy has only in-frame clones and leaves some out. The sample comprises about 180,000 clones, about nine tenths of which are singletons, and about 3% rests with the top ten. The sequencing here drew on peripheral blood, taken on day 0 of AZD1222 vaccination. Every receptor here comes from an adult in good health.

The chain joins TRBV15 to TRBJ2-5; maybe TRBD1 (5 bases). Germline V CDR1 and CDR2: LNHNV, YYDKDF (reference sequence). The CDR3 covers 16 residues. Deletions cut 1 base from V and 2 bases from J, with 14 bases between. CDR3 protein: CATSRVGQGRQETQYF. DNA for the CDR3: TGTGCCACCAGCAGAGTCGGGCAGGGAAGGCAAGAGACCCAGTACTTC.

The V call is TRBV7-9, the J call TRBJ1-1; tentatively, D is TRBD1 (6 bases). The germline V gene encodes CDR1 SEHNR and CDR2 FQNEAQ (reference sequence). V lost 8 bases to trimming and J lost 3 bases, with 16 bases between them. There are 14 residues in the CDR3. The CDR3 bases are TGTGCCAGCCGGGGGATCAGGGGTCACACTGAAGCTTTCTTT. It codes for CASRGIRGHTEAFF.

The rearrangement joins TRBV27 to TRBJ2-2, with 8 bases aligning to TRBD2. V was clipped by 6 bases and J by 4 bases; unmatched bases: 10. The CDR3 length is 16 residues. Germline assignment: CDR1 MNHEY and CDR2 SMNVEV (reference sequence). CDR3 in amino acids: CASRGSGGRSTGELFF. CDR3 bases: TGTGCCAGCAGGGGGTCGGGGGGGCGCAGCACCGGGGAGCTGTTTTTT.

The chain couples TRBV7-6 to TRBJ2-2, with D possibly matching TRBD2 (6 bases). The V end was cut by 1 base, the J end by 2 bases, with 14 bases between. CDR3 length: 17 residues. Looked up from germline, CDR1 is SGHVS and CDR2 is FNYEAQ. As DNA, the CDR3 is TGTGCCAGCAGCTTAGTAGGAGGGGAAGGTAACACCGGGGAGCTGTTTTTT. Residues: CASSLVGGEGNTGELFF.

The rearrangement links TRBV19 to TRBJ2-1, with TRBD2 identical over 8 bases. The CDR3 contains 12 residues. V lost 7 bases and J lost 10; bases outside the gene matches: 6. CDR1 and CDR2 from the germline V gene are LNHDA and SQIVND (reference sequence). The CDR3 sequence is CASNYGGAEQFF. CDR3 nucleotides: TGTGCCAGTAATTACGGGGGGGCAGAGCAGTTCTTC.

The J gene is TRBJ1-1, the V gene TRBV27; 10 bases are shared with TRBD1. This CDR3 comprises 14 residues. With V trimmed by 5 bases and J by 5 bases, 5 bases remained unmatched. CDR1 is MNHEY and CDR2 is SMNVEV in the germline V gene (reference sequence). CDR3 sequence: CASSADRGLTEAFF. The CDR3 nucleotides read TGTGCCAGCAGTGCAGACAGGGGGCTTACTGAAGCTTTCTTT.

This clone was seen only a few times. The chain uses TRBV7-9 and TRBJ1-6, with D hard to call. Germline CDR1 SEHNR, CDR2 FQNEAQ (reference sequence). The V and J ends lost 5 bases and 7 bases respectively, with 15 bases between them. The CDR3 is 15 residues long. The CDR3 DNA is TGTGCCAGCAGCGCAAGTCGGGTGAGGAATTCACCCCTCCACTTT. Translating it yields CASSASRVRNSPLHF.

The chain employs TRBV4-1 and TRBJ2-5; TRBD1 aligns across 7 bases. V was clipped by 1 base and J by 1 base; unmatched bases: 6. Germline lookup yields CDR1 MGHRA and CDR2 YSYEKL. The CDR3 contains 16 residues. CDR3 sequence reads: CASSQGDRVLQETQYF. The CDR3 DNA sequence: TGCGCCAGCAGCCAAGGAGACAGGGTGCTCCAAGAGACCCAGTACTTC.

This clone was picked up a small number of times. The chain recombines TRBV13 with TRBJ2-5; the match to TRBD2 covers 8 bases. Looked up from germline, CDR1 is PRHDT and CDR2 is FYEKMQ (reference sequence). The CDR3 loop spans 17 amino acids. V trimming: 5 bases; J trimming: 3 bases; junction bases outside the gene matches: 14. The CDR3 here is CASSPDSGGRWKETQYF. As DNA, the CDR3 is TGTGCCAGCAGCCCAGACAGCGGGGGCCGGTGGAAAGAGACCCAGTACTTC.

V and J are TRBV2 and TRBJ1-6, with D hard to call. This CDR3 comprises 13 residues. In germline, CDR1 is SNHLY, CDR2 FYNNEI. The V and J ends lost 0 bases and 11 bases respectively, with 8 bases between them. CDR3 amino acids: CASSEAKAAPLHF. The CDR3, as DNA: TGTGCCAGCAGTGAAGCCAAAGCGGCACCCCTCCACTTT.

This clone was counted a single time. The CDR3 sequence: CASSLGVDTQYF. CDR3 in DNA: TGTGCCAGCAGCTTAGGGGTAGATACGCAGTATTTT. The rearrangement links TRBV7-9 to TRBJ2-3, with D uncertain. From germline, CDR1 is SEHNR and CDR2 FQNEAQ (reference sequence). V gave up 1 base and J gave up 5 bases, with 4 bases separating them. CDR3 size: 12 residues.

This chain connects TRBV5-1 to TRBJ1-1, with 7 bases identical to TRBD1. Per germline, CDR1 SGHRS and CDR2 YFSETQ. V lost 2 bases, J lost 0 bases, and 4 bases stayed unmatched. The CDR3 is 15 amino acids. CDR3 nucleotides: TGCGCCAGCAGCTTCTTACAGGGGATGAACACTGAAGCTTTCTTT. It specifies CASSFLQGMNTEAFF.

The chain is built from TRBV25-1 and TRBJ1-2; D gene ambiguous. Looked up from germline, CDR1 is MGHDK and CDR2 is SYGVNS. The V end was cut by 2 bases, the J end by 8 bases, with 21 bases between. This CDR3 contains 16 residues. The CDR3 region has the DNA TGTGCCAGCAGTGAAAGAGGTTCAGGCGCGTTGGGGGGCTACACCTTC. Encoded protein: CASSERGSGALGGYTF.

V usage is TRBV2 and J usage is TRBJ1-1; no clear D. In germline, CDR1 is SNHLY, CDR2 FYNNEI. Trimming pared 6 bases from V and 0 bases from J, leaving 8 bases between. CDR3 size: 13 residues. The CDR3 region has the DNA TGTGCCAGCAGCGGCAGAATGAACACTGAAGCTTTCTTT. It codes for CASSGRMNTEAFF.

This chain uses TRBV9 with TRBJ1-5, with 7 bases fitting TRBD1. Losses at the gene ends were 0 bases for V and 4 bases for J; bases not matched to a gene: 4. The germline V gene has CDR1 SGDLS and CDR2 YYNGEE. The CDR3 sequence is 15 residues long. In nucleotides, the CDR3 is TGTGCCAGCAGCGTAGCAGGGGGGGAGAATCAGCCCCAGCATTTT. Its protein product is CASSVAGGENQPQHF.

The chain carries TRBV7-9 and TRBJ2-1, with D perhaps TRBD1 (5 bases). CDR1 and CDR2 from the germline V gene are SEHNR and FQNEAQ (reference sequence). This CDR3 comprises 15 residues. Trimming cost V 5 bases and J 5 bases, with 16 bases left between them. CDR3 residues: CASSTALGANNEQFF. CDR3 nucleotide sequence: TGTGCCAGCAGCACCGCGTTAGGGGCGAACAATGAGCAGTTCTTC. Together with reference TRBV7-9 and TRBJ2-1, the CDR3 gives the full variable domain: DTGVSQNPRHKITKRGQNVTFRCDPISEHNRLYWYRQTLGQGPEFLTYFQNEAQLEKSRLLSDRFSAERPKGSFSTLEIQRTEQGDSAMYLCASSTALGANNEQFFGPGTRLTVL.

V is TRBV3-1 (or the pseudogene TRBV3-2) and J is TRBJ1-2, with 9 bases aligning to TRBD1. The CDR3 length is 15 residues. CDR1 LGHDT and CDR2 YNNKEL come from the germline V gene (reference sequence). With V trimmed by 1 base and J by 5 bases, 5 bases remained unmatched. The chain's CDR3 is CASSQADGTGYGYTF. In nucleotides, the CDR3 is TGTGCCAGCAGCCAAGCTGACGGGACAGGGTATGGCTACACCTTC.

This clone turned up a few times. V is TRBV6-4 and J is TRBJ2-7; 7 bases are a match to TRBD1. The CDR3 sequence is 16 residues long. V was pared by 0 bases and J by 2 bases, with 7 bases of the junction left unmatched. Germline V gene sequence: CDR1 MRHNA, CDR2 SNTAGT. The DNA of the CDR3 is TGTGCCAGCAGTGACTCTTGGGCAGGGGGTCCCTACGAGCAGTACTTC. Encoded protein: CASSDSWAGGPYEQYF.

The chain employs TRBV5-1 and TRBJ2-5; 7 bases match TRBD2. The CDR3 contains 16 residues. The V segment lost 0 bases and the J segment 0 bases; nucleotides outside the gene matches: 5. The germline gives CDR1 SGHRS, CDR2 YFSETQ. CDR3 nucleotide sequence: TGCGCCAGCAGCTTGGCCGGGAGGACTGACCAAGAGACCCAGTACTTC. This codes for CASSLAGRTDQETQYF. The variable domain in full, with the rest retrieved from reference TRBV5-1 and TRBJ2-5, is KAGVTQTPRYLIKTRGQQVTLSCSPISGHRSVSWYQQTPGQGLQFLFEYFSETQRNKGNFPGRFSGRQFSNSRSEMNVSTLELGDSALYLCASSLAGRTDQETQYFGPGTRLLVL.

The gene calls are TRBV29-1 and TRBJ2-4; 8 bases fit TRBD1. The CDR3 loop spans 13 amino acids. J was trimmed by 6 bases and V by 7 bases; bases with no gene match: 8. CDR1 and CDR2 (germline): SQVTM, ANQGSEA. The CDR3 DNA reads TGCAGCGCATCACAGGGGGTAGGAAACATTCAGTACTTC. This codes for CSASQGVGNIQYF.

The chain combines TRBV12-5 with TRBJ1-5, with a possible D match to TRBD1 (5 bases). Germline assignment: CDR1 LGHNT and CDR2 FRNRAP. The CDR3 runs to 15 residues. Trimming cost V 2 bases and J 0 bases, with 8 bases left between them. The CDR3 nucleotides are TGTGCTAGTGGTTTGCGGGACGGTAGCAATCAGCCCCAGCATTTT. The encoded protein is CASGLRDGSNQPQHF. The full variable domain, rest sourced from reference TRBV12-5 and TRBJ1-5, is DARVTQTPRHKVTEMGQEVTMRCQPILGHNTVFWYRQTMMQGLELLAYFRNRAPLDDSGMPKDRFSAEMPDATLATLKIQPSEPRDSAVYFCASGLRDGSNQPQHFGDGTRLSIL.

The gene calls are TRBV7-3 and TRBJ2-1, with 7 bases lining up with TRBD2. Germline CDR1 SGHTA, CDR2 FQGTGA. The CDR3 runs to 13 residues. After removal of 1 base from V and 9 bases from J, the junction contained 3 bases not matched to a gene. The CDR3 is CASSLITGGEQFF. CDR3 in DNA: TGTGCCAGCAGCTTAATTACGGGGGGTGAGCAGTTCTTC. Full variable domain (outside the CDR3, taken from reference TRBV7-3 and TRBJ2-1): GAGVSQTPSNKVTEKGKYVELRCDPISGHTALYWYRQSLGQGPEFLIYFQGTGAADDSGLPNDRFFAVRPEGSVSTLKIQRTERGDSAVYLCASSLITGGEQFFGPGTRLTVL.

The V call is TRBV6-2 or TRBV6-3, the J call TRBJ1-2; D ambiguous. Per germline, CDR1 MNHEY and CDR2 SVGEGT. This CDR3 has 13 residues. Trimming took 2 bases from V and 8 from J, leaving 12 bases between them. This chain's CDR3 is CASSYAYPSGYTF. The CDR3 DNA reads as TGTGCCAGCAGTTACGCTTACCCCTCCGGCTACACCTTC.

The chain uses TRBV7-6 and TRBJ2-6; no firm D call. This CDR3 has 18 residues. V was trimmed by 0 bases and J by 0 bases, leaving 12 bases between them. From germline, CDR1 is SGHVS and CDR2 FNYEAQ. The CDR3 here is CASSLASDGPSGANVLTF. For the CDR3, the DNA is TGTGCCAGCAGCTTAGCCAGTGACGGACCCTCTGGGGCCAACGTCCTGACTTTC.

V usage is TRBV11-2 and J usage is TRBJ1-2, with TRBD1 matching 7 bases. Germline values: CDR1 SGHAT, CDR2 FQNNGV. J lost 5 bases, V lost 0 bases, and 6 bases had no gene match. The CDR3 contains 15 residues. Written as DNA, the CDR3 is TGTGCCAGCAGCTTAGAGGCAGGGGGTTGGTATGGCTACACCTTC. Translation: CASSLEAGGWYGYTF.

V and J are TRBV9 and TRBJ2-7, with TRBD2 matching 12 bases. Germline CDR1 reads SGDLS; CDR2 reads YYNGEE. V was clipped by 7 bases and J by 3 bases; unmatched bases: 5. This CDR3 is built from 14 residues. The CDR3 DNA reads TGTGCCAGCGCAAGGGGACTAGCGGGCTACGAGCAGTACTTC. Protein sequence: CASARGLAGYEQYF.

The V and J genes are TRBV12-5 and TRBJ1-2, with 8 bases lining up with TRBD1. The CDR3 runs to 14 residues. V shed 6 bases and J 4 bases; nucleotides not matched to a gene: 7. The V gene's germline CDR1 is LGHNT and CDR2 FRNRAP. The CDR3 bases are TGTGCTAGTGGCTCCGGGACAGGAATCTATGGCTACACCTTC. It codes for CASGSGTGIYGYTF.

In its sample, this clone was seen once. The chain uses TRBV25-1 and TRBJ1-1; 7 bases are a match to TRBD1. J gave up 1 base and V 5 bases, and 7 bases lay outside the gene matches. Germline-derived CDR1 and CDR2 are MGHDK and SYGVNS. The CDR3 runs 15 residues. The CDR3 DNA reads TGTGCCAGCAGTTTCTCGAGACAGGGGAACACTGAAGCTTTCTTT. Amino acids: CASSFSRQGNTEAFF.

The rearrangement uses TRBV2 and TRBJ1-1; D perhaps matches TRBD1 (5 bases). V was trimmed by 6 bases and J by 7 bases, leaving 18 bases between them. This CDR3 is built from 14 residues. Germline V gene sequence: CDR1 SNHLY, CDR2 FYNNEI. This chain's CDR3 is CASRGLAPGGEAFF. CDR3 DNA sequence: TGTGCCAGCAGGGGCCTAGCCCCGGGGGGTGAAGCTTTCTTT.

V is TRBV6-5 and J is TRBJ2-7, with 9 bases matching TRBD1. V was pared by 6 bases and J by 2 bases, with 5 bases of the junction left unmatched. There are 14 residues in the CDR3. Per germline, CDR1 MNHEY and CDR2 SVGAGI. The CDR3 coding sequence is TGTGCCAGCAGGCGGACAGGGGAGGCCTACGAGCAGTACTTC. Encoded protein: CASRRTGEAYEQYF.